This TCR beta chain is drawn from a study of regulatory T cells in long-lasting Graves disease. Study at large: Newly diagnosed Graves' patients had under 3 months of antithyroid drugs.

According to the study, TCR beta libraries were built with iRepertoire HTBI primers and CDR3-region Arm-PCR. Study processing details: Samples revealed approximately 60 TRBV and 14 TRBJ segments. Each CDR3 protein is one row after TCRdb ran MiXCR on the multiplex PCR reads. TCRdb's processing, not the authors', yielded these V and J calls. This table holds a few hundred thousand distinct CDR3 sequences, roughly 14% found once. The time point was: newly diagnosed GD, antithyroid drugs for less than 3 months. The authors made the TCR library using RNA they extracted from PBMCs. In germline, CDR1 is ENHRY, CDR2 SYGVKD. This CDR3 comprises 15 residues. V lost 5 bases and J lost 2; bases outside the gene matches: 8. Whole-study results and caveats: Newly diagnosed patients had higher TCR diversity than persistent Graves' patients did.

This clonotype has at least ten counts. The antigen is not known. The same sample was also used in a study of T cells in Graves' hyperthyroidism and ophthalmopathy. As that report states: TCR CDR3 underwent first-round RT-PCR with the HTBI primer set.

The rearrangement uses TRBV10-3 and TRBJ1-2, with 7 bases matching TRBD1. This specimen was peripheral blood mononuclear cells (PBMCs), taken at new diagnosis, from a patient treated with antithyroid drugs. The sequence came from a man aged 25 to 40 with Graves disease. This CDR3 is CAISPDRAVNYGYTF. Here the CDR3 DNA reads TGTGCCATCAGTCCAGACAGGGCGGTGAACTATGGCTACACCTTC.